This T cell receptor (beta chain) was profiled in a study of blood T cells in healthy people across ages. V dropped 2 bases and J dropped 0 bases, with 5 bases sitting between them. This CDR3 contains 15 residues. Isolation yielded PBMCs, at least 6.5 million per sample, in every case. Per sample, no less than 5 micrograms of total RNA were extracted. A J-beta primer mix and a sample-barcoded 5' primer were used in a second PCR of roughly 7 to 12 cycles. Each CDR3 protein gets one entry after TCRdb re-called the 5' RACE reads with MiXCR. The repertoire holds around 900,000 distinct CDR3 sequences, with roughly 51% as singletons.

This TCR was sampled from a woman aged 55-69 years in good health. The sequenced sample was blood. The chain carries TRBV12-3 or TRBV12-4 and TRBJ2-6; D call uncertain. The CDR3: CASSLHDSGANVLTF. The CDR3 bases are TGTGCCAGCAGTTTACATGACTCTGGGGCCAACGTCCTGACTTTC.